This T cell receptor (beta chain) was identified in a study of cytomegalovirus exposure and HLA in healthy donors. The germline CDR1 and CDR2 sequences are SGHDN and FVKESK. Trimming shortened V by 2 bases and J by 0 bases, and 14 bases separated the two germline ends. This CDR3 contains 17 residues. With 60 Vbeta and 13 Jbeta primers, the PCR was carried out. Study processing details: Approximately 11 million of 65 million to 95 million unique TCR beta chains were shared, per a later count. Clones were sequenced by immunoSEQ multiplex PCR, and TCRdb holds only the in-frame ones, with some missing. The V and J calls and clone size come from that table; D and trimming were worked out from the DNA. The table includes 150,000 to 250,000 clones, 82% detected once. In the case of this clone: Its specificity is not known.

General study findings and limits: Whilst most TCR sequences proved rare, a subset of public TCRs occurred across many donors. Sequencing had likely introduced a cluster of highly shared sequence variants as an artifact.

The sample consisted of PBMCs. The chain recombines TRBV14 with TRBJ1-3; tentative D call: TRBD1 (5 bases). The source of this sequence is a boy between 2 and 10 years old in good health and CMV-seronegative. The CDR3 nucleotides are TGTGCCAGCAGCCAATGGGGGGACGGGAGCTCTGGAAACACCATATATTTT. This encodes CASSQWGDGSSGNTIYF.